What follows is one T cell receptor beta chain and its context. This sample was taken from a study of T cell changes during pregnancy in multiple sclerosis. This CDR3 region has 16 residues. Germline assignment: CDR1 MNHNY and CDR2 SVGAGI (reference sequence). V was pared by 0 bases and J by 1 base, with 12 bases between. The table came from immunoSEQ multiplex PCR; TCRdb's copy has only in-frame clones and leaves some out. The profile shows over 85,000 clones, about nine tenths of them singletons. The specimen was peripheral blood, collected in the second trimester of pregnancy. This receptor was taken from a female donor in good health, enrolled as a control in a pregnancy study. This chain connects TRBV6-6 to TRBJ1-1, with D hard to call. CDR3 sequence: CASSYSKTSKNTEAFF. CDR3 nucleotide sequence: TGTGCCAGCAGTTACTCCAAAACGTCTAAGAACACTGAAGCTTTCTTT.